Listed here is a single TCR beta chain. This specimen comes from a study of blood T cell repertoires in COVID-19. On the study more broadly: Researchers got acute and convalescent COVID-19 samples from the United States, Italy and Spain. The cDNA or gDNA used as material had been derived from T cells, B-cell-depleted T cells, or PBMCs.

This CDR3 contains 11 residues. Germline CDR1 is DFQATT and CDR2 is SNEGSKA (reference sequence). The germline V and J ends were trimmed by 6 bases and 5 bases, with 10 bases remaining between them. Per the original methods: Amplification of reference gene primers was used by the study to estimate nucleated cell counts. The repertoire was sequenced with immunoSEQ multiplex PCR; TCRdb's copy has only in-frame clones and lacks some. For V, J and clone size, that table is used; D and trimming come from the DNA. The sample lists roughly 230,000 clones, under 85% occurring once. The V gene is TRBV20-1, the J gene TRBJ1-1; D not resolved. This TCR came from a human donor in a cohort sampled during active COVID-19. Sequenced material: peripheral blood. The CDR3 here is CSAEGATEAFF. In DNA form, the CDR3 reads TGCAGTGCCGAGGGAGCGACTGAAGCTTTCTTT.